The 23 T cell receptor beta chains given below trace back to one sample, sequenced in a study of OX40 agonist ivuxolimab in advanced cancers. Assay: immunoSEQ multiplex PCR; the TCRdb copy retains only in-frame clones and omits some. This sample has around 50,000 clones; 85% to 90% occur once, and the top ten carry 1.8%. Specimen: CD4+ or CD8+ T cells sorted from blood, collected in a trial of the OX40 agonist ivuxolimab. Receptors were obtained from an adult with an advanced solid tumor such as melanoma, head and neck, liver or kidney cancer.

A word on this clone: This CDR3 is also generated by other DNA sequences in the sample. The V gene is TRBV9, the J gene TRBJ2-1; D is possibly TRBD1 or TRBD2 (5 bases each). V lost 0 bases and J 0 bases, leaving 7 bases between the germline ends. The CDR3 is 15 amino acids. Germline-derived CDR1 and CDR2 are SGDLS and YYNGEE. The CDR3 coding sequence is TGTGCCAGCAGCGTAGGGGGGAACTCCTACAATGAGCAGTTCTTC. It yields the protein CASSVGGNSYNEQFF.

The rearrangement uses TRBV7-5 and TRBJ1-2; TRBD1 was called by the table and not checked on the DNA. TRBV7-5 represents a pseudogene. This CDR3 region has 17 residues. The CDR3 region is CVMFQSQGPQGSYGYTF. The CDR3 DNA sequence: TGTGTCATGTTTCAGAGCCAGGGGCCGCAAGGGAGCTATGGCTACACCTTC.

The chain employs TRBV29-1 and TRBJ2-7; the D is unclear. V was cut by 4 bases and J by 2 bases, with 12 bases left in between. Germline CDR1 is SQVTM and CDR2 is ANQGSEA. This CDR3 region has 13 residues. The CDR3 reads CSVGDGATYEQYF. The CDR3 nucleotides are TGCAGCGTTGGAGACGGAGCGACCTACGAGCAGTACTTC.

The CDR3 sequence is CASSPGRFEGQPQHF. CDR3 DNA: TGTGCCAGCTCCCCAGGGAGGTTCGAGGGTCAGCCCCAGCATTTT. This rearrangement joins TRBV18 to TRBJ1-5; tentative D call: TRBD1 (5 bases). Trimming pared 6 bases from V and 6 bases from J, leaving 18 bases between. This CDR3 spans 15 amino acids. Germline CDR1 is KGHSH and CDR2 is LQKENI.

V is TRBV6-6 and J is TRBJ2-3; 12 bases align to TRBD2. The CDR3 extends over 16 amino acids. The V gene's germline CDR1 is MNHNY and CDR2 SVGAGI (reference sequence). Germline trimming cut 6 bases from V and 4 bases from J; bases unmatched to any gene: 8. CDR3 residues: CASSPGLAGRSDTQYF. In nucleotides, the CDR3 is TGTGCCAGCAGCCCTGGACTAGCGGGAAGGTCAGATACGCAGTATTTT.

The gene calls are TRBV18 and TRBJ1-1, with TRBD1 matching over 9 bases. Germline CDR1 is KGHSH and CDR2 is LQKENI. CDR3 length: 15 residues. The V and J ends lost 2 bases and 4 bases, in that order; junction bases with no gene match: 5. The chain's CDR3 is CASSPGDRESTEAFF. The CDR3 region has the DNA TGTGCCAGCTCACCAGGGGACAGGGAGAGCACTGAAGCTTTCTTT.

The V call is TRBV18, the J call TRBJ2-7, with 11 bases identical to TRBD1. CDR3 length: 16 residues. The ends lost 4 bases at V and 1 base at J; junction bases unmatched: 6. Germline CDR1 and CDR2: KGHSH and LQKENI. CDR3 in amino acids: CASSLLGTGGSYEQYV. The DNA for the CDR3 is TGTGCCAGCTCACTTTTAGGGACAGGGGGTTCCTACGAGCAGTACGTC.

DNA of the CDR3: TGTGCCAGCAGTTTCGATACGAACACCGGGGAGCTGTTTTTT. It translates to CASSFDTNTGELFF. J is TRBJ2-2 and V is TRBV7-9; D call uncertain. CDR1 is SEHNR and CDR2 is FQNEAQ in the germline V gene (reference sequence). The CDR3 sequence is 14 residues long. The germline V and J ends were trimmed by 6 bases and 0 bases, with 8 bases remaining between them.

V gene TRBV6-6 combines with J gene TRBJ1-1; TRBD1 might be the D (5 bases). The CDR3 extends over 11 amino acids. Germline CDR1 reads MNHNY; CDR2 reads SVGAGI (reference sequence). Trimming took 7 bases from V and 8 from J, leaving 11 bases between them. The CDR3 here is CASTLTDEAFF. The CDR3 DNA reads TGTGCCAGCACCCTGACAGACGAAGCTTTCTTT.

The CDR3 DNA reads TGTGCCAGTAGGCTAGCGGGGATTGGCACAGATACGCAGTATTTT. Translating it yields CASRLAGIGTDTQYF. The rearrangement joins TRBV19 to TRBJ2-3; the match to TRBD2 covers 9 bases. The CDR3 extends over 15 amino acids. Trimming took 6 bases from V and 1 from J; bases not matched to a gene: 5. The germline CDR1 and CDR2 sequences are LNHDA and SQIVND (reference sequence).

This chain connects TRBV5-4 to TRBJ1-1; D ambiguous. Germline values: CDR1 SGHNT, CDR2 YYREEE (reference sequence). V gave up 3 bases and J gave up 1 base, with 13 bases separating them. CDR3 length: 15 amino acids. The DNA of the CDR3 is TGTGCCAGCAGCTCCCAAGCGACGGGGAACACTGAAGCTTTCTTT. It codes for CASSSQATGNTEAFF.

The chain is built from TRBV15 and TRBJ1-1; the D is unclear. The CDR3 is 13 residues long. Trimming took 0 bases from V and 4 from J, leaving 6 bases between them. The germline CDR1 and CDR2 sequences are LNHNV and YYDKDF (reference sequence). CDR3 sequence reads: CATSRDGLTEAFF. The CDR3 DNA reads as TGTGCCACCAGCAGAGACGGGCTCACTGAAGCTTTCTTT.

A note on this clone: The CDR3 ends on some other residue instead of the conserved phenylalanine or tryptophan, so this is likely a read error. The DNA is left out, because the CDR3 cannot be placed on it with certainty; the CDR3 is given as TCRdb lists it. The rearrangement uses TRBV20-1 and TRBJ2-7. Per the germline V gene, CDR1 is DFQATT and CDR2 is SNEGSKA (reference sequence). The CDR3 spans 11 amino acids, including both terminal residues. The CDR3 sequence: CSATSGRPSLL.

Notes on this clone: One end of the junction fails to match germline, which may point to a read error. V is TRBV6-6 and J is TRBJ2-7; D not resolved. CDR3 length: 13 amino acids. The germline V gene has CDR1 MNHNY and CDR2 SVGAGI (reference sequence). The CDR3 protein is CASSYSHLADTSF. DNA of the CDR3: TGTGCCAGCAGTTACTCCCACTTGGCAGACACTTCTTTC.

The CDR3 here is CASSLVQANYGYTF. As DNA, the CDR3 is TGCGCCAGCAGCTTGGTTCAGGCGAACTATGGCTACACCTTC. This sequence joins TRBV5-1 and TRBJ1-2; no clear D. The V and J ends lost 0 bases and 2 bases respectively, with 8 bases between them. The CDR3 runs 14 residues. CDR1 and CDR2 from the germline V gene are SGHRS and YFSETQ.

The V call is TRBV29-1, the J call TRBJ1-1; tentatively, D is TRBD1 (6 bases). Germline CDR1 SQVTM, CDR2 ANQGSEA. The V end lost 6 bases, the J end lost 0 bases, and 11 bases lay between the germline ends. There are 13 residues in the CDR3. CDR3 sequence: CSVRGQLNTEAFF. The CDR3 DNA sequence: TGCAGCGTCAGGGGTCAGCTGAACACTGAAGCTTTCTTT.

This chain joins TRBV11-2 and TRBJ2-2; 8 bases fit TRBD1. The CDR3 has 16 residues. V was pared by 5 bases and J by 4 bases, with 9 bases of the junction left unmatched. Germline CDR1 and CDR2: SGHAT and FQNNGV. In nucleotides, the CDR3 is TGTGCCAGCAGCGCCGGGACAGGAACTATCACCGGGGAGCTGTTTTTT. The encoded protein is CASSAGTGTITGELFF.

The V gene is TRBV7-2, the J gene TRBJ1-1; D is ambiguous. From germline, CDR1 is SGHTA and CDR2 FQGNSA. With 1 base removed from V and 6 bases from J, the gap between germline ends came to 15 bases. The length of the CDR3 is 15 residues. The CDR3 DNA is TGTGCCAGCAGCTTAGGGTCAGGACGAGTGCCTGAAGCTTTCTTT. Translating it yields CASSLGSGRVPEAFF.

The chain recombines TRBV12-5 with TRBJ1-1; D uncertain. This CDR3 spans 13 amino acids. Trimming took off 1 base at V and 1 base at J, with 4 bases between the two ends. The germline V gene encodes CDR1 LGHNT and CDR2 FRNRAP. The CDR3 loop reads CASGLGENTEAFF. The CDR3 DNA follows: TGTGCTAGTGGTTTGGGGGAGAACACTGAAGCTTTCTTT.

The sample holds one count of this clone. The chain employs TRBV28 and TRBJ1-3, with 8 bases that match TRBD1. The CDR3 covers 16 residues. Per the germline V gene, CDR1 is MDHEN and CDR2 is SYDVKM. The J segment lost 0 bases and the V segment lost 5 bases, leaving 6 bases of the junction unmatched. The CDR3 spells CASSPDRASSGNTIYF. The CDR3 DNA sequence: TGTGCCAGCAGTCCGGACAGGGCAAGCTCTGGAAACACCATATATTTT.

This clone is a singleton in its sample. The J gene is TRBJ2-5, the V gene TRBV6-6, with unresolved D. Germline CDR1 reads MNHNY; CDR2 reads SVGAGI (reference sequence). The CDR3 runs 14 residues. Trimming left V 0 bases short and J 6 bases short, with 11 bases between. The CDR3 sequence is CASSYSGPEKTQYF. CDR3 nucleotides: TGTGCCAGCAGTTACTCAGGCCCGGAGAAGACCCAGTACTTC.

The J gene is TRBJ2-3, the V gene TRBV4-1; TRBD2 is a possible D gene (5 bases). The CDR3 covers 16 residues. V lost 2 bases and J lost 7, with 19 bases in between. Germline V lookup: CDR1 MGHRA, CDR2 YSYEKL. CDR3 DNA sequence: TGCGCCAGCAGCCAAATTCAGCGGCTTGGTGGAAATACGCAGTATTTT. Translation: CASSQIQRLGGNTQYF.

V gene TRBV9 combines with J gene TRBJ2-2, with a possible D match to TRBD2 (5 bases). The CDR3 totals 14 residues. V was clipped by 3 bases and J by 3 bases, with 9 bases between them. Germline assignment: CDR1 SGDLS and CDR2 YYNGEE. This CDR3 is CASSEMRDTGELFF. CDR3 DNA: TGTGCCAGCAGCGAGATGAGGGACACCGGGGAGCTGTTTTTT.